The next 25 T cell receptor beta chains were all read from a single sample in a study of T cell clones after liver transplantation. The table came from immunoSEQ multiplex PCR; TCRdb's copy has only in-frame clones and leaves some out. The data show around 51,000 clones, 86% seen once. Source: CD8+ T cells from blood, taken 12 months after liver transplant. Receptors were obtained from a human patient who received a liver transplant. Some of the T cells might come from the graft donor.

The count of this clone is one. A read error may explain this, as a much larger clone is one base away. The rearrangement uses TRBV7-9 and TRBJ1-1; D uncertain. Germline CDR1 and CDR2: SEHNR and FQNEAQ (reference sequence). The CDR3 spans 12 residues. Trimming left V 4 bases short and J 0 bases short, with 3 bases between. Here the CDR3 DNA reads TGTGCCAGCAGCTCAGTGAACACTGAAGCTTTCTTT. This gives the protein CASSSVNTEAFF. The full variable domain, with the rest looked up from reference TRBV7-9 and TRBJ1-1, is DTGVSQNPRHKITKRGQNVTFRCDPISEHNRLYWYRQTLGQGPEFLTYFQNEAQLEKSRLLSDRFSAERPKGSFSTLEIQRTEQGDSAMYLCASSSVNTEAFFGQGTRLTVV.

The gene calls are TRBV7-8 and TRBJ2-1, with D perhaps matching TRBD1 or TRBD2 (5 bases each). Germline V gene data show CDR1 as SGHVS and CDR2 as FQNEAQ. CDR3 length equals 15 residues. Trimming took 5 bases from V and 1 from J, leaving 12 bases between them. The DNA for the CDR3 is TGTGCCAGCAGCCCCTCTTGGGGGTCCTACAATGAGCAGTTCTTC. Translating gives CASSPSWGSYNEQFF.

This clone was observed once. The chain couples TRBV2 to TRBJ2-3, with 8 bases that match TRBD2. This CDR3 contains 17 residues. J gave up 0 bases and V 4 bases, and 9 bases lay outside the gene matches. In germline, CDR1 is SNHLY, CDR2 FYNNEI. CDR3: CASSGDGRASSTDTQYF. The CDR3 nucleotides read TGTGCCAGCAGTGGGGACGGGAGGGCCTCTAGCACAGATACGCAGTATTTT.

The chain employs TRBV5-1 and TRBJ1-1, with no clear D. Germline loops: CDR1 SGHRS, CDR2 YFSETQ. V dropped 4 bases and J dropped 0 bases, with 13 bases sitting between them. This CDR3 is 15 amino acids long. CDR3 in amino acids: CASSDISRVNTEAFF. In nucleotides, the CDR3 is TGCGCCAGCAGCGATATATCGCGGGTGAACACTGAAGCTTTCTTT.

The CDR3 DNA reads TGCGCCAGCAGCCAAGAGGACCGCCTTACCTACGAGCAGTACTTC. Translation gives CASSQEDRLTYEQYF. The chain recombines TRBV4-1 with TRBJ2-7; the D is unclear. Germline assignment: CDR1 MGHRA and CDR2 YSYEKL. V lost 0 bases to trimming and J lost 2 bases, with 11 bases between them. CDR3 length equals 15 residues.

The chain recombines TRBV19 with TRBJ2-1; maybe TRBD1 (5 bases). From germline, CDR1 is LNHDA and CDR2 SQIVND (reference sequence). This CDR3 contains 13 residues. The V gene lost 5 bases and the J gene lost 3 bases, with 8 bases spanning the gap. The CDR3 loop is CASSSQGYNEQFF. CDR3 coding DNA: TGTGCCAGTAGTTCCCAGGGCTACAATGAGCAGTTCTTC.

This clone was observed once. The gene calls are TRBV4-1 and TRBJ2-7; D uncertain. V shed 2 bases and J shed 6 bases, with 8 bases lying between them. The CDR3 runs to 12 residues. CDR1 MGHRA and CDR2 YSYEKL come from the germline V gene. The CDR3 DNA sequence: TGCGCCAGCAGCCAACCCCCCGCCGAGCAGTACTTC. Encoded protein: CASSQPPAEQYF.

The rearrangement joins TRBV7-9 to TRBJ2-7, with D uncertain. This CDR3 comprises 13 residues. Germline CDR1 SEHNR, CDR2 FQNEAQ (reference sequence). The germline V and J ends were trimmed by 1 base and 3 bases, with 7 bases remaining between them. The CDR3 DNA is TGTGCCAGCAGCTTAGACCCTAACTACGAGCAGTACTTC. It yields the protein CASSLDPNYEQYF.

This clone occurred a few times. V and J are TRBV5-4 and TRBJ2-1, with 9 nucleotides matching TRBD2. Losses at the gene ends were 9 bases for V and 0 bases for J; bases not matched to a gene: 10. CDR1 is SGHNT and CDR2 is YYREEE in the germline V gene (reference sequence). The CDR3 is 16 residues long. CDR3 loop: CAIPASGVSSYNEQFF. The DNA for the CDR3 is TGTGCCATCCCGGCTAGCGGGGTCAGCTCCTACAATGAGCAGTTCTTC.

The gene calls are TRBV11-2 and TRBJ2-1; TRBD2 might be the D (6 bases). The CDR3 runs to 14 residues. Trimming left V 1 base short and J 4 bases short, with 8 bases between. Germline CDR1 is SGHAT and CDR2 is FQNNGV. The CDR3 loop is CASSLAGVYNEQFF. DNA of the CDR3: TGTGCCAGCAGCTTAGCGGGAGTATACAATGAGCAGTTCTTC.

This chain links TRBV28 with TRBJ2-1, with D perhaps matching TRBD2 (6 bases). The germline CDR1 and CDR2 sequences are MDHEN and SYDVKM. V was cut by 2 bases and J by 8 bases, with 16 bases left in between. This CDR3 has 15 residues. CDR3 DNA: TGTGCCAGCAGTTTACCCCTCGGGAGTGTAGATGAGCAGTTCTTC. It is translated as CASSLPLGSVDEQFF.

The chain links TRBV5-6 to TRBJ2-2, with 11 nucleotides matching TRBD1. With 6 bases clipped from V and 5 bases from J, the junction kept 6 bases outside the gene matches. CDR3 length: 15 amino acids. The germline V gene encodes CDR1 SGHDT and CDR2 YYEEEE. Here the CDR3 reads CASTFGTGGTGELFF. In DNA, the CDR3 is TGTGCCAGCACCTTCGGGACAGGGGGGACCGGGGAGCTGTTTTTT.

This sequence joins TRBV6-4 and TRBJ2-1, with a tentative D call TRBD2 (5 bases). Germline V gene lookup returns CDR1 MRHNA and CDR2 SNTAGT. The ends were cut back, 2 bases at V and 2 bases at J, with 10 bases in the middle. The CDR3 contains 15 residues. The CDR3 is CASSDRQTTYNEQFF. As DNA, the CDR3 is TGTGCCAGCAGTGACCGCCAGACTACCTACAATGAGCAGTTCTTC.

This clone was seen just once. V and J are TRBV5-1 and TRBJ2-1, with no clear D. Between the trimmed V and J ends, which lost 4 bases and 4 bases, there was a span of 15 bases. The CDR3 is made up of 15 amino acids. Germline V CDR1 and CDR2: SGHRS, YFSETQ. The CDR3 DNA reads TGCGCCAGCAGCCCGCCCCCAGCGACTTACAATGAGCAGTTCTTC. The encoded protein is CASSPPPATYNEQFF.

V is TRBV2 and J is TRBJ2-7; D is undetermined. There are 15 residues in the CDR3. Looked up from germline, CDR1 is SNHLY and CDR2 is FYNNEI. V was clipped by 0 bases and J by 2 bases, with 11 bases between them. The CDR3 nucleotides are TGTGCCAGCAGTGAAGCGCGTAGCATAGCCTACGAGCAGTACTTC. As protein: CASSEARSIAYEQYF.

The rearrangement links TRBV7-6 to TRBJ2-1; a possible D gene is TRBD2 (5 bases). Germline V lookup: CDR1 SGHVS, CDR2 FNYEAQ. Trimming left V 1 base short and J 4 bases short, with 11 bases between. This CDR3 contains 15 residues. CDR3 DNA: TGTGCCAGCAGCTTAGGAGGGAGCTTGTACAATGAGCAGTTCTTC. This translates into CASSLGGSLYNEQFF.

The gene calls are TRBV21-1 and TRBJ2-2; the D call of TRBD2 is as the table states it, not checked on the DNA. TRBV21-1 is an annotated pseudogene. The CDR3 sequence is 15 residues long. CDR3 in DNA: TGTGCCAGCAGAGGCGGGAGGGGGAACACCGGGGAGCTGTTTTTT. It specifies CASRGGRGNTGELFF.

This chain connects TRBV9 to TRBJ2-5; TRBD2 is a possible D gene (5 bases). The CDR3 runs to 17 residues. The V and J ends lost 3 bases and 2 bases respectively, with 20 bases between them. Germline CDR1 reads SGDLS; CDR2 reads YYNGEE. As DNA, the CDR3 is TGTGCCAGCAGCGCTCGGAGGTCCTTGAGCGCGCAAGAGACCCAGTACTTC. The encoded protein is CASSARRSLSAQETQYF.

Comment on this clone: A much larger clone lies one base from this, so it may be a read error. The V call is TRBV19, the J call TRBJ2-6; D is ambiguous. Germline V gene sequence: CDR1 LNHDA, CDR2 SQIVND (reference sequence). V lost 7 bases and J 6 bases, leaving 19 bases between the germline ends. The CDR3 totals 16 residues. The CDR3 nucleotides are TGTGCCAGTACCCTGGGCCCATCCCCCGAGGCCAACGTCCTGACTTTC. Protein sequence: CASTLGPSPEANVLTF.

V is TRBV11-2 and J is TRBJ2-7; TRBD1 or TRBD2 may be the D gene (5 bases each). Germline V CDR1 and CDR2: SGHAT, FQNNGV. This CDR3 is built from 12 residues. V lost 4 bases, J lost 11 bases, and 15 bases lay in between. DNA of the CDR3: TGTGCCAGCAGCTCCGGGGCGGAAGGAAAGTACTTC. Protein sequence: CASSSGAEGKYF.

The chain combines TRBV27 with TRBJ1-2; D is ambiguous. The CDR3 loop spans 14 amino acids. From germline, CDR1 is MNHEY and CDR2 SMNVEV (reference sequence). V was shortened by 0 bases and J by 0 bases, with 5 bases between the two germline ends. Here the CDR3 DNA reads TGTGCCAGCAGTTTATCCGGAGCTAACTATGGCTACACCTTC. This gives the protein CASSLSGANYGYTF.

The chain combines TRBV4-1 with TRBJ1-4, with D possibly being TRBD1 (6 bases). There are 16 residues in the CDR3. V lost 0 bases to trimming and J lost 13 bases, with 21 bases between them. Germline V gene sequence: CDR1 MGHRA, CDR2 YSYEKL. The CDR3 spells CASSQDPLGGPLRLFF. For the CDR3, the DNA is TGCGCCAGCAGCCAAGATCCCCTCGGGGGGCCACTGCGACTGTTTTTT.

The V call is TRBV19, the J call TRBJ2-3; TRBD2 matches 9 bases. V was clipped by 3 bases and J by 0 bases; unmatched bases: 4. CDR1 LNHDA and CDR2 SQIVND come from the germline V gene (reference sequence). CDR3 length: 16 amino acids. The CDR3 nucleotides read TGTGCCAGTAGTATCGGGCTAGCGGGGAGCACAGATACGCAGTATTTT. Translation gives CASSIGLAGSTDTQYF.

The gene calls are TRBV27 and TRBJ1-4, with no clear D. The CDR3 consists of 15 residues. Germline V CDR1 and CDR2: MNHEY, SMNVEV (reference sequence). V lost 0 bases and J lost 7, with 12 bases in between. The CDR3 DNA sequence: TGTGCCAGCAGTTTATCGGGGTCCCTAAGTGAAAAACTGTTTTTT. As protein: CASSLSGSLSEKLFF.

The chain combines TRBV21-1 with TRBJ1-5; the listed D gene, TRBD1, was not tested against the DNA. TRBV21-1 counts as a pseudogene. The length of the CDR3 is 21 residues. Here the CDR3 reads CASSKVKKRHPRDTFNQPQHF. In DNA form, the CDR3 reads TGTGCCAGCAGCAAAGTCAAAAAAAGACACCCAAGGGACACCTTTAATCAGCCCCAGCATTTT.